Following are 2 T cell receptor beta chains from one sample sequenced in a study of T cells expressing NK-cell markers. TCRdb re-called the 5' RACE reads and gives one entry per CDR3 protein, without DNA. This sample's clone table lists some 150,000 distinct CDR3 sequences. The sequencing input was blood T cells: a sorted CD56 or NKG2C T cell subset, CD4+ or CD8+ T cells, or bulk PBMC T cells (not recorded which). These receptors came from a man in his late teens or twenties in good health.

This chain joins TRBV7-6 and TRBJ2-3. CDR3 length: 15 residues. From germline, CDR1 is SGHVS and CDR2 FNYEAQ. This CDR3 is CASSLASTHTDTQYF.

The chain has TRBV5-5 and TRBJ2-3; with no DNA, the TCRdb D assignment of TRBD1 cannot be verified. Germline CDR1 is SGHKS and CDR2 is YYEKEE (reference sequence). This CDR3 has 13 amino acids. CDR3: CASMGRETDTQYF.